Reported below is one T cell receptor beta chain. This sample was included in a study of T cell responses to AZD1222 COVID-19 vaccine. The table came from immunoSEQ multiplex PCR; TCRdb's copy has only in-frame clones and leaves some out. The sample records approximately 82,000 clones, roughly 85% being singletons. This sequence was found in an adult in good health. This material consisted of peripheral blood, taken on day 0 of AZD1222 vaccination.

The CDR3 DNA reads TGTGCCAGCAGTGAAGACAGGGGTTATCAGCCCCAGCATTTT. Its protein is CASSEDRGYQPQHF. J is TRBJ1-5 and V is TRBV2; 7 positions match TRBD1. Trimming at V came to 1 base and at J to 5 bases, leaving 2 bases not matched to a gene. Germline V gene data show CDR1 as SNHLY and CDR2 as FYNNEI. This CDR3 has 14 amino acids.